Included here is one T cell receptor beta chain sequence, with context. The antigen is unknown. Time point given: newly diagnosed GD, antithyroid drugs for less than 3 months. Making the TCR library involved RNA that had been extracted from PBMCs. The CDR3 spans 16 residues. Trimming took 4 bases from V and 3 from J; bases not matched to a gene: 11. Germline CDR1 GTSNPN, CDR2 SVGIG (reference sequence). The data were taken from a study of regulatory T cells in long-lasting Graves disease. Study-wide points: Persistent disease preferred TRBV28, TRBJ1-2 and TRBJ2-5.

The TCR beta library used iRepertoire HTBI primers with Arm-PCR amplification of CDR3. Each CDR3 protein gets one entry after TCRdb re-called the multiplex PCR reads with MiXCR. Here the sample spans under 800,000 distinct CDR3 sequences, 16% being singletons. Another study also made use of these data, one on T cells in Graves' hyperthyroidism and ophthalmopathy.

The genes are TRBV30 and TRBJ2-2; 7 nucleotides agree with TRBD1. The specimen comprised peripheral blood mononuclear cells (PBMCs), sampled at new diagnosis, from a patient treated with antithyroid drugs. This TCR derives from a woman aged 25 to 45 with Graves disease. CDR3 residues: CAWTTTRTGHTGELFF. In DNA form, the CDR3 reads TGTGCCTGGACGACGACGAGGACAGGACACACCGGGGAGCTGTTTTTT.